Following are 25 T cell receptor beta chains from one sample sequenced in a study of blood T cell repertoires in COVID-19. The data were produced by immunoSEQ multiplex PCR, yet TCRdb's version contains in-frame clones alone and is incomplete. Of under 200,000 clones listed, roughly nine tenths are singletons. The sample comprised peripheral blood. All receptors come from a woman of 80 years or more in a cohort sampled during active or convalescent COVID-19.

The gene calls are TRBV9 and TRBJ2-1; D is perhaps TRBD2 (7 bases). The CDR3 totals 14 residues. In germline, CDR1 is SGDLS, CDR2 YYNGEE. V was pared by 1 base and J by 6 bases, with 11 bases between. CDR3 bases: TGTGCCAGCAGCGTACACAGGGAGGGCAATGAGCAGTTCTTC. This encodes CASSVHREGNEQFF.

The chain recombines TRBV2 with TRBJ2-3; TRBD2 might be the D (6 bases). Germline V gene lookup returns CDR1 SNHLY and CDR2 FYNNEI. The germline V and J ends were trimmed by 7 bases and 3 bases, with 17 bases remaining between them. CDR3 length: 15 residues. The CDR3 sequence: CASIATPGRTDTQYF. The CDR3 coding sequence is TGTGCCAGCATTGCCACTCCCGGGAGAACAGATACGCAGTATTTT.

The rearrangement joins TRBV28 to TRBJ1-2, with 10 positions matching TRBD1. Germline lookup yields CDR1 MDHEN and CDR2 SYDVKM. With V trimmed by 6 bases and J by 0 bases, 10 bases remained unmatched. The CDR3 contains 17 residues. This CDR3 reads CASSPPFGTGANYGYTF. DNA for the CDR3: TGTGCCAGCAGCCCTCCATTCGGGACAGGGGCTAACTATGGCTACACCTTC.

This chain uses TRBV3-1 (or the pseudogene TRBV3-2) with TRBJ1-2, with D perhaps matching TRBD1 (6 bases). Trimming took 2 bases from V and 7 from J, leaving 14 bases between them. Looked up from germline, CDR1 is LGHDT and CDR2 is YNNKEL (reference sequence). The CDR3 is 14 residues long. The CDR3 bases are TGTGCCAGCAGCCAATCTGGGGGCGAAGTTGGCTACACCTTC. It yields the protein CASSQSGGEVGYTF.

This sequence joins TRBV7-9 and TRBJ1-2, with D maybe TRBD1 (6 bases). The CDR3 consists of 13 residues. V gave up 5 bases and J gave up 4 bases, with 11 bases separating them. In germline, CDR1 is SEHNR, CDR2 FQNEAQ (reference sequence). The CDR3 DNA is TGTGCCAGCAGCATGGGACACGGCTATGGCTACACCTTC. Translated: CASSMGHGYGYTF.

This chain joins TRBV28 and TRBJ1-6; a possible D gene is TRBD1 (5 bases). The germline CDR1 and CDR2 sequences are MDHEN and SYDVKM. The CDR3 has 16 residues. Trimming shortened V by 4 bases and J by 4 bases, and 14 bases separated the two germline ends. The CDR3 protein is CASSSRQGNYNSPLHF. The CDR3 nucleotides read TGTGCCAGCAGTTCGCGGCAGGGAAATTATAATTCACCCCTCCACTTT.

J is TRBJ1-3 and V is TRBV18, with a tentative D call TRBD1 (6 bases). The V gene's germline CDR1 is KGHSH and CDR2 LQKENI. Trimming shortened V by 3 bases and J by 0 bases, and 9 bases separated the two germline ends. The CDR3 has 15 residues. The CDR3 sequence: CASSPGHSSGNTIYF. The DNA for the CDR3 is TGTGCCAGCTCACCGGGACACTCCTCTGGAAACACCATATATTTT. The full variable domain, with the rest looked up from reference TRBV18 and TRBJ1-3, is NAGVMQNPRHLVRRRGQEARLRCSPMKGHSHVYWYRQLPEEGLKFMVYLQKENIIDESGMPKERFSAEFPKEGPSILRIQQVVRGDSAAYFCASSPGHSSGNTIYFGEGSWLTVV.

A single count supports this clone. The J gene is TRBJ2-5, the V gene TRBV5-1; TRBD2 aligns across 10 bases. Germline CDR1 SGHRS, CDR2 YFSETQ. This CDR3 spans 16 amino acids. Unmatched junction bases numbered 10, after V lost 4 bases and J lost 4 bases. The CDR3 DNA reads as TGCGCCAGCAGCAAAGCGGGGGGGCAGGTACGAGAGACCCAGTACTTC. Translated: CASSKAGGQVRETQYF. The full variable domain, in which reference TRBV5-1 and TRBJ2-5 provide the parts outside the CDR3, is KAGVTQTPRYLIKTRGQQVTLSCSPISGHRSVSWYQQTPGQGLQFLFEYFSETQRNKGNFPGRFSGRQFSNSRSEMNVSTLELGDSALYLCASSKAGGQVRETQYFGPGTRLLVL.

This CDR3 reads CASSPRGPTDTQYF. The CDR3 DNA follows: TGTGCCAGCAGCCCGCGGGGACCCACAGATACGCAGTATTTT. This chain joins TRBV5-4 and TRBJ2-3; perhaps TRBD2 as D (6 bases). V lost 4 bases, J lost 2 bases, and 11 bases lay in between. Per germline, CDR1 SGHNT and CDR2 YYREEE (reference sequence). The CDR3 runs to 14 residues.

This clone was seen once. The chain has TRBV7-8 and TRBJ1-5, with 9 positions matching TRBD1. This CDR3 comprises 17 residues. V trimming: 2 bases; J trimming: 1 base; junction bases outside the gene matches: 6. The germline gives CDR1 SGHVS, CDR2 FQNEAQ. CDR3 nucleotides: TGTGCCAGCAGCTTATTTAGGGGACAGGGAAGCAATCAGCCCCAGCATTTT. It yields the protein CASSLFRGQGSNQPQHF.

The chain recombines TRBV5-6 with TRBJ2-3, with a tentative D call TRBD1 (6 bases). The CDR3 extends over 14 amino acids. With 3 bases removed from V and 4 bases from J, the gap between germline ends came to 12 bases. The germline gives CDR1 SGHDT, CDR2 YYEEEE. In DNA, the CDR3 is TGTGCCAGCAGCTCCGGGACACTGCCAGATACGCAGTATTTT. This sequence encodes CASSSGTLPDTQYF.

The CDR3: CAISESGGSTDTQYF. The CDR3, as DNA: TGTGCCATCAGTGAGAGCGGGGGGTCCACAGATACGCAGTATTTT. V is TRBV10-3 and J is TRBJ2-3; 9 nucleotides match TRBD2. The CDR3 length is 15 residues. Germline CDR1 ENHRY, CDR2 SYGVKD. The V and J ends lost 2 bases and 2 bases, in that order; junction bases with no gene match: 2.

This chain uses TRBV24-1 with TRBJ1-5, with TRBD1 matching over 8 bases. Looked up from germline, CDR1 is KGHDR and CDR2 is SFDVKD. J was trimmed by 6 bases and V by 4 bases; bases with no gene match: 7. The CDR3 is 15 amino acids. For the CDR3, the DNA is TGTGCCACCAGTGACCCGGGACAGGCTTCTCAGCCCCAGCATTTT. Protein: CATSDPGQASQPQHF.

The chain has TRBV5-1 and TRBJ1-1, with D perhaps matching TRBD1 (6 bases). Germline-derived CDR1 and CDR2 are SGHRS and YFSETQ. CDR3 length: 14 residues. Trimming removed 0 bases at V and 4 bases at J, with 10 bases between. This CDR3 reads CASSLEGVSTEAFF. CDR3 bases: TGCGCCAGCAGCTTGGAGGGGGTCAGCACTGAAGCTTTCTTT.

The rearrangement joins TRBV19 to TRBJ1-1, with D possibly matching TRBD1 (6 bases). The CDR3 loop spans 16 amino acids. The V gene lost 5 bases and the J gene lost 1 base, with 17 bases spanning the gap. CDR1 is LNHDA and CDR2 is SQIVND in the germline V gene (reference sequence). The CDR3 DNA follows: TGTGCCAGTAGTCCCAGCCAGGGGACCCAGAACACTGAAGCTTTCTTT. Protein product: CASSPSQGTQNTEAFF.

The CDR3 nucleotides read TGTGCCACCAGTGGCCACGACAGGGAATCCTACAATGAGCAGTTCTTC. Its protein is CATSGHDRESYNEQFF. The chain is built from TRBV24-1 and TRBJ2-1; 7 bases are shared with TRBD1. V shed 5 bases and J 1 base; nucleotides not matched to a gene: 7. This CDR3 region has 16 residues. Per germline, CDR1 KGHDR and CDR2 SFDVKD.

This sequence joins TRBV23-1 and TRBJ1-2; D call uncertain. TRBV23-1 is identified as an open reading frame with a role that is uncertain. Trimming removed 3 bases at V and 4 bases at J, with 9 bases between. The CDR3 consists of 13 residues. The CDR3: CASSHRGIYGYTF. The DNA of the CDR3 is TGCGCCAGCAGTCACCGGGGTATCTATGGCTACACCTTC.

This chain links TRBV7-2 with TRBJ2-1, with D perhaps matching TRBD1 (8 bases). Trimming took off 5 bases at V and 5 bases at J, with 19 bases between the two ends. The CDR3 contains 16 residues. CDR1 SGHTA and CDR2 FQGNSA come from the germline V gene. The CDR3 sequence is CASSLGQGGIHNEQFF. CDR3 DNA: TGTGCCAGCAGCCTCGGACAGGGAGGGATCCACAATGAGCAGTTCTTC.

This chain links TRBV13 with TRBJ2-3; 9 nucleotides match TRBD2. J lost 9 bases, V lost 5 bases, and 9 bases had no gene match. In germline, CDR1 is PRHDT, CDR2 FYEKMQ (reference sequence). The CDR3 consists of 14 residues. CDR3 loop: CASSAASGTRTQYF. CDR3 DNA: TGTGCCAGCAGCGCGGCTAGCGGGACAAGGACGCAGTATTTT.

J is TRBJ1-2 and V is TRBV3-1 (or the pseudogene TRBV3-2); D is unresolved. This CDR3 comprises 17 residues. Germline V gives CDR1 LGHDT, CDR2 YNNKEL (reference sequence). Between the trimmed V and J ends, which lost 4 bases and 4 bases, there was a span of 22 bases. The CDR3: CASSPGVGGRGIYGYTF. Here the CDR3 DNA reads TGTGCCAGCAGCCCGGGTGTGGGTGGGAGAGGCATCTATGGCTACACCTTC.

As for this clone: One end of the junction is discordant with germline, which a read error may explain. The J gene is TRBJ1-6, the V gene TRBV4-1; 7 bases match TRBD1. Per germline, CDR1 MGHRA and CDR2 YSYEKL. This CDR3 is 17 amino acids long. CDR3: CARSRQGQLDYNSPLHF. For the CDR3, the DNA is TGCGCCCGCAGCCGACAGGGACAGCTGGATTATAATTCACCCCTCCACTTT.

The rearrangement uses TRBV11-2 and TRBJ2-7; 8 bases map to TRBD2. Trimming at V came to 1 base and at J to 3 bases, leaving 5 bases not matched to a gene. This CDR3 is 15 amino acids long. Per the germline V gene, CDR1 is SGHAT and CDR2 is FQNNGV. CDR3 nucleotides: TGTGCCAGCAGCTTAGCTAGCGGGCCGAACTACGAGCAGTACTTC. It yields the protein CASSLASGPNYEQYF.

CDR3 sequence (DNA): TGTGCCAGCAGCCCCGGGGGGGCTGAAGCTTTCTTT. As protein: CASSPGGAEAFF. The rearrangement uses TRBV11-2 and TRBJ1-1, with D possibly matching TRBD1 (5 bases). The germline gives CDR1 SGHAT, CDR2 FQNNGV. Trimming cost V 5 bases and J 6 bases, with 10 bases left between them. The CDR3 has 12 amino acids.

The chain is built from TRBV5-4 and TRBJ1-1; possibly TRBD1 for D (5 bases). Trimming left V 0 bases short and J 8 bases short, with 17 bases between. The CDR3 is made up of 15 amino acids. Per germline, CDR1 SGHNT and CDR2 YYREEE (reference sequence). CDR3 coding DNA: TGTGCCAGCAGCTTGGGGGGGTTGAGCGGGGCCGAAGCTTTCTTT. Amino acids: CASSLGGLSGAEAFF.

The chain carries TRBV7-9 and TRBJ2-3; 10 bases align to TRBD1. Germline V CDR1 and CDR2: SEHNR, FQNEAQ (reference sequence). This CDR3 has 17 residues. J lost 6 bases, V lost 5 bases, and 14 bases had no gene match. The CDR3 DNA is TGTGCCAGCAGCCCCGCCAGAGACAGGGGGCAGGGGGATACGCAGTATTTT. This translates into CASSPARDRGQGDTQYF. The full variable domain, in which reference TRBV7-9 and TRBJ2-3 provide the parts outside the CDR3, is DTGVSQNPRHKITKRGQNVTFRCDPISEHNRLYWYRQTLGQGPEFLTYFQNEAQLEKSRLLSDRFSAERPKGSFSTLEIQRTEQGDSAMYLCASSPARDRGQGDTQYFGPGTRLTVL.